The 24 T cell receptor beta chains below all came from one sample that was sequenced in a study of blood T cells in healthy people across ages (dated by TCRdb to about 2015). Receptor amplification or capture employed 5' RACE. Sequencing relied on an Illumina HiSeq 2500. The second PCR ran for about 7 to 11 cycles and used a J-beta primer mix along with a sample-barcoded 5' primer. TCRdb reanalyzed the raw reads on its own, using fastp at Q25 for trimming and MiXCR for clone calling, and kept in-frame beta chains. Rows with one shared CDR3 protein collapse into an entry with the most common genes and DNA. Across this sample there are fewer than 2,000,000 distinct CDR3 sequences, with almost 35% seen only once. The ten largest clonotypes hold 11% of the sample. The specimen sequenced was blood. Every receptor here comes from a woman in her 30s in good health.

This clonotype was seen a handful of times. The rearrangement joins TRBV2 to TRBJ2-7; D uncertain. With 4 bases removed from V and 2 bases from J, the gap between germline ends came to 9 bases. This CDR3 is built from 13 residues. Germline values: CDR1 SNHLY, CDR2 FYNNEI. The CDR3 spells CASSVNLPYEQYF. Written as DNA, the CDR3 is TGTGCCAGCAGTGTCAATCTCCCCTACGAGCAGTACTTC.

V gene TRBV5-1 combines with J gene TRBJ1-2; D perhaps matches TRBD1 (5 bases). CDR3 length: 15 residues. Per the germline V gene, CDR1 is SGHRS and CDR2 is YFSETQ. Trimming pared 4 bases from V and 6 bases from J, leaving 19 bases between. The CDR3 nucleotides are TGCGCCAGCAGCAGGGACGGGAGGAGTACGGATGGCTACACCTTC. Its translation: CASSRDGRSTDGYTF. The full variable domain, with the rest looked up from reference TRBV5-1 and TRBJ1-2, is KAGVTQTPRYLIKTRGQQVTLSCSPISGHRSVSWYQQTPGQGLQFLFEYFSETQRNKGNFPGRFSGRQFSNSRSEMNVSTLELGDSALYLCASSRDGRSTDGYTFGSGTRLTVV.

This clonotype was found many times. The genes are TRBV7-7 and TRBJ2-7; D is ambiguous. V lost 4 bases to trimming and J lost 10 bases, with 17 bases between them. The CDR3 is made up of 13 amino acids. Germline values: CDR1 SSHAT, CDR2 FNYEAQ (reference sequence). CDR3 sequence: CASSSRGLVPQYF. The DNA for the CDR3 is TGTGCCAGCAGCTCCCGCGGTCTGGTACCCCAGTACTTC.

V gene TRBV10-3 combines with J gene TRBJ2-3; TRBD2 is a possible D gene (6 bases). The CDR3 is made up of 15 amino acids. The germline V gene has CDR1 ENHRY and CDR2 SYGVKD. V was cut by 7 bases and J by 4 bases, with 18 bases left in between. CDR3 nucleotides: TGTGCCATCACTCGCGGGACCCGAGGGGCAGATACGCAGTATTTT. This encodes CAITRGTRGADTQYF.

This clonotype came up a few times. This chain links TRBV29-1 with TRBJ2-1; 7 nucleotides match TRBD2. Germline assignment: CDR1 SQVTM and CDR2 ANQGSEA. The V and J ends lost 5 bases and 0 bases, in that order; junction bases with no gene match: 10. CDR3 length: 16 residues. The CDR3 protein is CSVRSLGEGSYNEQFF. The CDR3 bases are TGCAGCGTTCGATCGTTGGGGGAGGGCTCCTACAATGAGCAGTTCTTC.

This clonotype was detected a few times. The chain uses TRBV11-2 and TRBJ2-4; D call uncertain. From germline, CDR1 is SGHAT and CDR2 FQNNGV. The germline V and J ends were trimmed by 5 bases and 7 bases, with 12 bases remaining between them. The CDR3 totals 13 residues. CDR3 sequence reads: CASSPELGNIQYF. The CDR3 nucleotides read TGTGCCAGCAGCCCCGAACTTGGGAACATTCAGTACTTC.

This clonotype was observed many times. The chain couples TRBV29-1 to TRBJ2-7; 9 bases map to TRBD2. The V gene's germline CDR1 is SQVTM and CDR2 ANQGSEA. The CDR3 is 14 amino acids. V was pared by 5 bases and J by 5 bases, with 10 bases of the junction left unmatched. CDR3 bases: TGCAGCGTTTTAGTAGCGGGGGAAGGCCACGAGCAGTACTTC. Protein sequence: CSVLVAGEGHEQYF.

There are a few counts of this clonotype. The rearrangement links TRBV4-1 to TRBJ2-7; maybe TRBD1 (5 bases). V lost 0 bases and J 0 bases, leaving 18 bases between the germline ends. CDR3 length: 18 residues. Germline V CDR1 and CDR2: MGHRA, YSYEKL. The CDR3 loop is CASSQESLQGGISYEQYF. DNA of the CDR3: TGCGCCAGCAGCCAAGAATCCCTCCAGGGTGGAATCTCCTACGAGCAGTACTTC.

The chain carries TRBV4-1 and TRBJ2-5; D might be TRBD1 (6 bases). CDR1 and CDR2 from the germline V gene are MGHRA and YSYEKL. V was clipped by 3 bases and J by 3 bases, with 14 bases between them. This CDR3 contains 15 residues. The CDR3 DNA sequence: TGCGCCAGCAGCCAGGGGGCAGGGTCTGAAGAGACCCAGTACTTC. Protein sequence: CASSQGAGSEETQYF.

V and J are TRBV2 and TRBJ2-1; 12 bases agree with TRBD2. The ends lost 2 bases at V and 9 bases at J; junction bases unmatched: 5. Per germline, CDR1 SNHLY and CDR2 FYNNEI. The length of the CDR3 is 15 residues. For the CDR3, the DNA is TGTGCCAGCAGTGAATGGACTAGCGGGACCGGTGAGCAGTTCTTC. As protein: CASSEWTSGTGEQFF.

The chain carries TRBV11-2 and TRBJ2-3, with 8 bases fitting TRBD2. Per germline, CDR1 SGHAT and CDR2 FQNNGV. The length of the CDR3 is 15 residues. With V trimmed by 1 base and J by 7 bases, 7 bases remained unmatched. The CDR3, as DNA: TGTGCCAGCAGCTTAGGAGGCGGGGGGACTTATACGCAGTATTTT. It encodes CASSLGGGGTYTQYF.

The rearrangement uses TRBV10-3 and TRBJ1-3; D unclear. Trimming removed 11 bases from V and 2 bases from J, with 10 bases in between. The germline V gene has CDR1 ENHRY and CDR2 SYGVKD. The CDR3 is 12 residues long. CDR3 amino acids: CASSGAGNTIYF. The CDR3 DNA reads TGTGCCTCCAGCGGGGCTGGAAACACCATATATTTT.

In this sample, this clonotype turned up a few times. The rearrangement joins TRBV27 to TRBJ1-4; D unresolved. The V gene lost 5 bases and the J gene lost 4 bases, with 14 bases spanning the gap. This CDR3 contains 15 residues. The germline gives CDR1 MNHEY, CDR2 SMNVEV (reference sequence). CDR3 loop: CASSPGVTDNEKLFF. CDR3 bases: TGTGCCAGCAGTCCTGGTGTAACAGATAATGAAAAACTGTTTTTT.

The V call is TRBV20-1, the J call TRBJ1-5, with D unresolved. This CDR3 has 18 residues. CDR1 DFQATT and CDR2 SNEGSKA come from the germline V gene (reference sequence). Trimming took 5 bases from V and 1 from J, leaving 24 bases between them. CDR3 nucleotide sequence: TGCAGTGCTCGTTCCGTGGAGGGCGCAGCTAGGAGCAATCAGCCCCAGCATTTT. Amino acid sequence: CSARSVEGAARSNQPQHF.

This chain links TRBV5-1 with TRBJ1-2; a possible D gene is TRBD1 (6 bases). V lost 2 bases to trimming and J lost 2 bases, with 13 bases between them. This CDR3 is built from 15 residues. The germline V gene encodes CDR1 SGHRS and CDR2 YFSETQ. The CDR3 spells CASSLQQGTNYGYTF. The CDR3 coding sequence is TGCGCCAGCAGCTTACAACAGGGAACGAACTATGGCTACACCTTC.

In its sample, this clonotype was seen a few times. The chain links TRBV6-6 to TRBJ2-3; 7 positions match TRBD1. CDR3 length: 15 residues. The germline gives CDR1 MNHNY, CDR2 SVGAGI (reference sequence). The trim removed 6 bases at V and 5 bases at J, leaving 11 bases unmatched. This CDR3 reads CASRYTQGFGDTQYF. Written as DNA, the CDR3 is TGTGCCAGCAGATATACACAGGGGTTTGGAGATACGCAGTATTTT.

This clonotype was seen only a few times. The chain has TRBV4-1 and TRBJ2-1; 8 bases match TRBD2. V shed 0 bases, J shed 8 bases, and the junction held 12 bases outside the gene matches. The length of the CDR3 is 17 residues. Germline CDR1 reads MGHRA; CDR2 reads YSYEKL. The CDR3 DNA reads as TGCGCCAGCAGCCAAGACCTCCGGGAGGGCCTATTGGATGAGCAGTTCTTC. This sequence encodes CASSQDLREGLLDEQFF.

This sequence joins TRBV2 and TRBJ1-1; TRBD1 agrees at 8 bases. Trimming cost V 10 bases and J 1 base; bases outside gene matches: 5. The germline V gene encodes CDR1 SNHLY and CDR2 FYNNEI. The length of the CDR3 is 13 residues. CDR3 sequence (DNA): TGTGCCAATATAGACAGGGGGAACACTGAAGCTTTCTTT. It codes for CANIDRGNTEAFF.

The chain uses TRBV20-1 and TRBJ2-2; TRBD1 aligns across 10 bases. This CDR3 spans 17 amino acids. Germline CDR1 and CDR2: DFQATT and SNEGSKA (reference sequence). V shed 0 bases, J shed 7 bases, and the junction held 11 bases outside the gene matches. The CDR3 region is CSARDVDDRGRNGELFF. The CDR3 DNA reads TGCAGTGCTAGAGATGTGGATGACAGGGGGCGTAACGGGGAGCTGTTTTTT.

V is TRBV28 and J is TRBJ1-1; a weak D match, TRBD1 (6 bases). The V gene lost 3 bases and the J gene lost 4 bases, with 15 bases spanning the gap. Germline V gene sequence: CDR1 MDHEN, CDR2 SYDVKM. This CDR3 region has 15 residues. DNA for the CDR3: TGTGCCAGCAGTTTCCTCAACAGGGTTGGCACTGAAGCTTTCTTT. This sequence encodes CASSFLNRVGTEAFF.

CDR3 coding DNA: TGTGCCAGTGCCGTTATGGGCCCGGGGAATGAGCAGTTCTTC. Translation gives CASAVMGPGNEQFF. The chain carries TRBV19 and TRBJ2-1, with a tentative D call TRBD2 (5 bases). Trimming shortened V by 8 bases and J by 7 bases, and 18 bases separated the two germline ends. The CDR3 has 14 residues. CDR1 is LNHDA and CDR2 is SQIVND in the germline V gene (reference sequence).

This clonotype has more than one count but fewer than ten. V usage is TRBV28 and J usage is TRBJ2-7; a weak D match, TRBD2 (5 bases). This CDR3 is 16 amino acids long. V was clipped by 3 bases and J by 6 bases, with 21 bases between them. Germline CDR1 reads MDHEN; CDR2 reads SYDVKM. The CDR3 reads CASSFESVGGLREQYF. Written as DNA, the CDR3 is TGTGCCAGCAGTTTTGAATCTGTGGGCGGGCTGCGCGAGCAGTACTTC.

This rearrangement joins TRBV27 to TRBJ2-1; TRBD1 agrees at 10 bases. Germline values: CDR1 MNHEY, CDR2 SMNVEV (reference sequence). V shed 4 bases and J 7 bases; nucleotides not matched to a gene: 10. The CDR3 extends over 16 amino acids. CDR3 coding DNA: TGTGCCAGCAGTTCCCCCGCGACAGGGGGCTCGAATGAGCAGTTCTTC. It specifies CASSSPATGGSNEQFF.

This clonotype was observed a handful of times. DNA for the CDR3: TGTGCCAGCAGGAGGGACAGAGATGAAAAACTGTTTTTT. Amino acids: CASRRDRDEKLFF. This chain joins TRBV28 and TRBJ1-4, with 7 bases fitting TRBD1. There are 13 residues in the CDR3. The germline V gene encodes CDR1 MDHEN and CDR2 SYDVKM. Trimming took 6 bases from V and 6 from J; bases not matched to a gene: 4.